Reported below is one TCR beta chain. This table comes from immunoSEQ multiplex PCR, and its TCRdb copy is limited to in-frame clones, with some not included. The profile covers around 120,000 clones, with 80% to 90% appearing a single time and approximately 1.3% taken by the ten largest. The entry originates in a study of T cell responses to AZD1222 COVID-19 vaccine. This CDR3 spans 14 amino acids. CDR1 is SGHRS, CDR2 YFSETQ, per germline. Trimming took 1 base from V and 6 from J, leaving 11 bases between them. The receptor's source is an adult in good health. The chain uses TRBV5-1 and TRBJ2-1; D is unclear. The sequencing here drew on peripheral blood, taken on day 0 of AZD1222 vaccination. This chain's CDR3 is CASSLSPHSNEQFF. The CDR3 DNA is TGCGCCAGCAGCTTGAGTCCACACTCCAATGAGCAGTTCTTC. Based on the CDR3 plus reference TRBV5-1 and TRBJ2-1, the full variable domain is KAGVTQTPRYLIKTRGQQVTLSCSPISGHRSVSWYQQTPGQGLQFLFEYFSETQRNKGNFPGRFSGRQFSNSRSEMNVSTLELGDSALYLCASSLSPHSNEQFFGPGTRLTVL.